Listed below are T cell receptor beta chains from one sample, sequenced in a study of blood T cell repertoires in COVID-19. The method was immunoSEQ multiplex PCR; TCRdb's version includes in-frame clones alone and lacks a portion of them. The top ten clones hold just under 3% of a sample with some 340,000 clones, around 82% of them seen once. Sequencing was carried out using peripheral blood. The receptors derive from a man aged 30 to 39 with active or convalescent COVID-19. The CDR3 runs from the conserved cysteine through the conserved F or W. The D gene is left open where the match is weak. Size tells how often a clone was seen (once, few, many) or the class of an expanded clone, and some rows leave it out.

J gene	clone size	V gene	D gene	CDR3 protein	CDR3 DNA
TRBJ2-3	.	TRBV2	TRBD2	CASSDLAGSTDTQYF	TGTGCCAGCAGTGACCTAGCGGGATCCACAGATACGCAGTATTTT
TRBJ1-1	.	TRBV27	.	CASSLGLPGPYTEAFF	TGTGCCAGCAGTTTAGGACTACCAGGGCCGTACACTGAAGCTTTCTTT
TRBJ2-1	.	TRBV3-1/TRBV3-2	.	CASSQGLSAASYNEQFF	TGTGCCAGCAGCCAAGGCCTCTCCGCGGCGTCCTACAATGAGCAGTTCTTC
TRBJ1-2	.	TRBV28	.	CASTRTSYGYTF	TGTGCCAGCACCAGGACATCTTATGGCTACACCTTC
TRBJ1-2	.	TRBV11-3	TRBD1	CASSPLPLLDRVYGYTF	TGTGCCAGCAGCCCCCTCCCCCTCTTGGACAGGGTATATGGCTACACCTTC
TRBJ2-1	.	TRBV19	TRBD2	CASSGLAGDEQFF	TGTGCCAGTAGTGGGCTAGCGGGGGATGAGCAGTTCTTC
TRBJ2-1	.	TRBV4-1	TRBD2	CASSSLIGSSGRINEQFF	TGCGCCAGCAGCTCCCTAATTGGGAGTAGCGGGAGAATCAATGAGCAGTTCTTC
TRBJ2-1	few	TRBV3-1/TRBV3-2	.	CASSRGFSDEQFF	TGTGCCAGCAGCCGAGGCTTTTCGGATGAGCAGTTCTTC
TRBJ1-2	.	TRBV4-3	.	CASSLRTKYGYTF	TGCGCCAGCAGCCTGAGGACTAAGTATGGCTACACCTTC
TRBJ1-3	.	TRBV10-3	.	CAISERGTSGNTIYF	TGTGCCATCAGTGAGCGGGGGACCTCTGGAAACACCATATATTTT
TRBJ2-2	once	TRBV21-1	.	CASSKPAGQRVKNTGELFF	TGTGCCAGCAGCAAGCCGGCGGGACAGAGAGTAAAGAACACCGGGGAGCTGTTTTTT
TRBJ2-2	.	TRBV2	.	CASSVISDTPNTGELFF	TGTGCCAGCAGTGTAATTAGCGACACTCCGAACACCGGGGAGCTGTTTTTT
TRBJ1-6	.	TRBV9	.	CASSPNLGGLNSPLHF	TGTGCCAGCAGCCCCAATTTGGGGGGGCTTAATTCACCCCTCCACTTT
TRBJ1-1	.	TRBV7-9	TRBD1	CASRPPGQGSTEAFF	TGTGCCAGCAGACCCCCGGGACAGGGCAGCACTGAAGCTTTCTTT
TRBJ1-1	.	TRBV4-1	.	CASSQVRELRTEAFF	TGCGCCAGCAGCCAAGTCAGGGAACTGAGGACTGAAGCTTTCTTT
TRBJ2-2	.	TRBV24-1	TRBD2	CATSDAGGSPTGELFF	TGTGCCACCAGTGATGCGGGAGGGTCCCCCACCGGGGAGCTGTTTTTT
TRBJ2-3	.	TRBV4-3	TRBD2	CASSQVGLADTQYF	TGCGCCAGCAGCCAAGTAGGACTAGCAGATACGCAGTATTTT
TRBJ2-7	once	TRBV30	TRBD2	CAWSGLYSGSSSYEQYF	TGTGCCTGGAGTGGCCTCTATAGCGGGTCCAGCTCCTACGAGCAGTACTTC
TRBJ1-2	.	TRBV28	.	CASSLYVNQNGYTF	TGTGCCAGCAGTTTATACGTTAATCAGAATGGCTACACCTTC
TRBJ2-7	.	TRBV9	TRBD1	CASSVGDRAYEQYF	TGTGCCAGCAGCGTGGGGGACAGGGCGTACGAGCAGTACTTC
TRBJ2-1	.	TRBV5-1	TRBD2	CASSLDPASGTYNEQFF	TGCGCCAGCAGCTTGGATCCCGCTAGCGGGACGTACAATGAGCAGTTCTTC
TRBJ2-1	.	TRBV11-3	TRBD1	CASSFPTGAYNEQFF	TGTGCCAGCAGCTTCCCGACAGGGGCGTACAATGAGCAGTTCTTC
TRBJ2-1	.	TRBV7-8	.	CASSFPARRSLGSYNEQFF	TGTGCCAGCAGCTTTCCCGCTCGGCGGAGTCTGGGCTCCTACAATGAGCAGTTCTTC
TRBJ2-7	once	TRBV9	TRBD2	CASSVRGTGLAGQTNYEQYF	TGTGCCAGCAGCGTAAGGGGCACGGGACTAGCGGGGCAGACCAACTACGAGCAGTACTTC
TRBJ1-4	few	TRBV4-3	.	CASSQDMTDWEKLFF	TGCGCCAGCAGCCAAGATATGACAGACTGGGAAAAACTGTTTTTT
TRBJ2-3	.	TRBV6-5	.	CASRTAGDTQYF	TGTGCCAGTAGGACGGCGGGAGATACGCAGTATTTT
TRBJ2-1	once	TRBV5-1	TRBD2	CASSAKLAGGSNEQFF	TGCGCCAGCAGCGCCAAGCTAGCGGGAGGATCCAATGAGCAGTTCTTC
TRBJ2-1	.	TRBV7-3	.	CASSLPRGSLTGNEQFF	TGTGCCAGCAGCTTACCTCGTGGGAGTTTAACGGGGAATGAGCAGTTCTTC
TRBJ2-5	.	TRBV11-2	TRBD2	CASSLEGFQTGGLEETQYF	TGTGCCAGCAGCTTAGAAGGCTTCCAAACGGGGGGGCTGGAAGAGACCCAGTACTTC
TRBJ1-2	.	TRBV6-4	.	CASSDWPRSVGYTF	TGTGCCAGCAGTGATTGGCCTAGATCGGTGGGCTACACCTTC
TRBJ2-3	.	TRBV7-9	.	CAIPRGGLSTDTQYF	TGTGCCATCCCCCGCGGAGGGCTAAGCACAGATACGCAGTATTTT
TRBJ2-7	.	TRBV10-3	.	CAISLGGSSYEQYF	TGTGCCATCTCCCTTGGAGGCAGCTCCTACGAGCAGTACTTC
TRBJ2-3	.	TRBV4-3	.	CASSQDPAGVEGATDTQYF	TGCGCCAGCAGCCAAGATCCAGCGGGAGTGGAGGGGGCCACAGATACGCAGTATTTT
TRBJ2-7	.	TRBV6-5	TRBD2	CASSYSLAGDEQYF	TGTGCCAGCAGTTACTCACTAGCGGGTGACGAGCAGTACTTC
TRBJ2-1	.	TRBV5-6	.	CASSLDRYNEQFF	TGTGCCAGCAGCTTGGACAGGTACAATGAGCAGTTCTTC
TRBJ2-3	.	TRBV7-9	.	CASSLPGGGTDTQYF	TGTGCCAGCAGCTTACCTGGAGGGGGCACAGATACGCAGTATTTT
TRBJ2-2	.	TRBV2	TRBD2	CASKPRTSENTGELFF	TGTGCCAGCAAGCCTCGGACTAGCGAGAACACCGGGGAGCTGTTTTTT
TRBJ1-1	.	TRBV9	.	CASSVRSGRGDSTEAFF	TGTGCCAGCAGCGTCCGGTCCGGCAGGGGTGATAGTACTGAAGCTTTCTTT
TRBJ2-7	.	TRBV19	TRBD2	CASSISGGAGRDEQYF	TGTGCCAGTAGTATATCCGGGGGCGCCGGGAGGGACGAGCAGTACTTC
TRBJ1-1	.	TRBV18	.	CASSPERWTLGANTEAFF	TGTGCCAGCTCACCCGAGAGGTGGACTTTGGGGGCAAACACTGAAGCTTTCTTT
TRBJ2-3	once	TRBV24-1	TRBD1	CATSDRDVQGATDTQYF	TGTGCCACCAGTGATAGGGACGTCCAGGGGGCCACAGATACGCAGTATTTT
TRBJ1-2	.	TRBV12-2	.	CASRRKWAGGHYGYTF	TGTGCAAGTCGCCGAAAGTGGGCAGGGGGCCACTATGGCTACACCTTC